This TCR beta chain was sequenced for a study of type 1 regulatory T cells. Study information: An in vitro protocol generated T-allo10, a Tr1-enriched, alloantigen-specific CD4 T cell product.

General study results and limits: Type 1 regulatory T cells had a more restricted TCR repertoire than non-type 1 regulatory T cells.

This clonotype was seen more than once but under ten times. What it binds is unknown. With 3 bases removed from V and 1 base from J, the gap between germline ends came to 10 bases. The CDR3 covers 14 residues. Germline CDR1 reads SGHTA; CDR2 reads FQGNSA. TCRdb re-called the reads through MiXCR, storing one row per CDR3 protein. The sample includes about 69,000 distinct CDR3 sequences, about a fifth seen only once; the top ten take less than 10%. Sequencing was performed on cultured type 1 regulatory T (Tr1) cells, either the whole culture or a sorted fraction (not recorded which). The sequence came from a human donor in good health. The chain has TRBV7-2 and TRBJ2-7, with a possible D match to TRBD1 (6 bases). This chain's CDR3 is CASSLTGWSYEQYF. As DNA, the CDR3 is TGTGCCAGCAGCTTGACAGGTTGGTCCTACGAGCAGTACTTC.